The 4 T cell receptor beta chains presented below share a single source sample, sequenced in a study of cytomegalovirus exposure and HLA in healthy donors (dated by TCRdb to about 2017). The receptor library was made with the immunoSEQ multiplex PCR assay. A mixture of 60 forward primers for TCR Vbeta segments and 13 reverse primers for TCR Jbeta segments was used in the multiplex PCR. TCRdb stores this immuneACCESS table with in-frame sequences only. Part of the clones is absent; in the studies checked, under half of the shortfall reflects unresolved V genes, and no reason is known for the rest. This sample is represented by about 110,000 clones; roughly four fifths of them were singletons. The ten largest clonotypes hold 2.5% to 3% of the sample. Sample: PBMCs. The receptors stem from a male donor in good health and CMV-seropositive.

The genes are TRBV7-9 and TRBJ2-1; D is perhaps TRBD1 (6 bases). Germline assignment: CDR1 SEHNR and CDR2 FQNEAQ (reference sequence). The CDR3 sequence is 16 residues long. Trimming pared 1 base from V and 0 bases from J, leaving 10 bases between. The CDR3 reads CASSLEDRLSYNEQFF. Written as DNA, the CDR3 is TGTGCCAGCAGCTTAGAGGACAGACTCTCCTACAATGAGCAGTTCTTC.

The chain is built from TRBV15 and TRBJ1-5; unclear D gene. This CDR3 is built from 12 residues. Trimming shortened V by 2 bases and J by 7 bases, and 6 bases separated the two germline ends. Germline V lookup: CDR1 LNHNV, CDR2 YYDKDF (reference sequence). CDR3 DNA sequence: TGTGCCACCAGCAGACCCGGGCAGCCCCAGCATTTT. It encodes CATSRPGQPQHF.

V usage is TRBV10-3 and J usage is TRBJ2-1, with D unclear. The CDR3 runs to 12 residues. Germline loops: CDR1 ENHRY, CDR2 SYGVKD. Trimming cost V 4 bases and J 5 bases, with 6 bases left between them. CDR3 protein: CAISVADNEQFF. The CDR3 DNA reads TGTGCCATCAGTGTAGCCGACAATGAGCAGTTCTTC.

The J gene is TRBJ1-2, the V gene TRBV10-2; D is possibly TRBD1 (6 bases). Trimming took off 2 bases at V and 9 bases at J, with 13 bases between the two ends. From germline, CDR1 is WSHSY and CDR2 SAAADI. The CDR3 runs to 13 residues. The CDR3 DNA reads TGCGCCAGCAGTGAGGGGACACCACAAAGCTACACCTTC. Its translation is CASSEGTPQSYTF.